The 20 T cell receptor beta chains listed next were all sequenced from one sample in a study of blood T cell repertoires in COVID-19 (dated by TCRdb to the early 2020s). Preparation of the library involved the immunoSEQ multiplex PCR assay. TCRdb re-hosts the immuneACCESS table, in-frame sequences only. Its copies lack some clones; in the studies checked, an unresolved V gene accounts for under half of them, and the cause for the rest is not known. The table for this sample lists tens of thousands of clones; 88% of them were counted only once. The ten largest clones represent roughly 40% of the sample. What was sequenced was peripheral blood. The receptors originated from a woman aged 55-70 years with COVID-19, enrolled during active disease.

The chain uses TRBV5-3 and TRBJ2-4; D is possibly TRBD1 (5 bases). TRBV5-3 is designated an ORF whose function remains uncertain. Trimming pared 5 bases from V and 1 base from J, leaving 16 bases between. CDR3 length equals 16 residues. The CDR3 nucleotides read TGTGCCAGAAGAACGCGCCAGGGCTTGGCCAAAAACATTCAGTACTTC. The encoded protein is CARRTRQGLAKNIQYF.

The chain has TRBV7-2 and TRBJ2-3; no reliable D call. Trimming removed 7 bases from V and 0 bases from J, with 11 bases in between. CDR1 and CDR2 from the germline V gene are SGHTA and FQGNSA. This CDR3 spans 14 amino acids. The CDR3 spells CASKLDTSTDTQYF. The CDR3, as DNA: TGTGCCAGCAAACTTGATACTAGCACAGATACGCAGTATTTT.

This sequence joins TRBV27 and TRBJ1-2, with D tentatively TRBD1 (5 bases). Germline values: CDR1 MNHEY, CDR2 SMNVEV (reference sequence). The CDR3 runs 14 residues. The V end was cut by 0 bases, the J end by 3 bases, with 8 bases between. The DNA of the CDR3 is TGTGCCAGCAGTTTATCAGGGGAAGACTATGGCTACACCTTC. Amino acids: CASSLSGEDYGYTF.

This clone was picked up one time. This chain joins TRBV9 and TRBJ1-4; TRBD1 might be the D (6 bases). Germline V gene sequence: CDR1 SGDLS, CDR2 YYNGEE. There are 16 residues in the CDR3. The germline V and J ends were trimmed by 3 bases and 0 bases, with 12 bases remaining between them. The CDR3 protein is CASSAEGGATNEKLFF. The CDR3 coding sequence is TGTGCCAGCAGCGCGGAAGGGGGTGCAACTAATGAAAAACTGTTTTTT.

The chain recombines TRBV6-2 or TRBV6-3 with TRBJ1-4; D call uncertain. V was trimmed by 2 bases and J by 2 bases, leaving 9 bases between them. The germline CDR1 and CDR2 sequences are MNHEY and SVGEGT. CDR3 size: 15 residues. CDR3 nucleotide sequence: TGTGCCAGCAGTTACGGGCGGGATACTAATGAAAAACTGTTTTTT. This sequence encodes CASSYGRDTNEKLFF.

The chain joins TRBV3-1 (or the pseudogene TRBV3-2) to TRBJ2-1; 8 nucleotides match TRBD2. Germline V gives CDR1 LGHDT, CDR2 YNNKEL (reference sequence). J lost 7 bases, V lost 4 bases, and 12 bases had no gene match. The length of the CDR3 is 16 residues. The DNA for the CDR3 is TGTGCCAGCAGCCCGTCAGGCGGGGGGCCACGGAATGAGCAGTTCTTC. Encoded protein: CASSPSGGGPRNEQFF.

The V gene is TRBV6-6, the J gene TRBJ2-1, with 8 bases lining up with TRBD1. Germline CDR1 MNHNY, CDR2 SVGAGI (reference sequence). J lost 5 bases, V lost 2 bases, and 2 bases had no gene match. The CDR3 runs 14 residues. CDR3 residues: CASSYGDRNNEQFF. Here the CDR3 DNA reads TGTGCCAGCAGTTACGGGGACAGGAACAATGAGCAGTTCTTC.

The V call is TRBV30, the J call TRBJ2-3, with unresolved D. The CDR3 has 12 residues. Trimming took 2 bases from V and 8 from J, leaving 11 bases between them. Germline-derived CDR1 and CDR2 are GTSNPN and SVGIG (reference sequence). CDR3 protein: CAWSPVPGTQYF. The CDR3 nucleotides read TGTGCCTGGAGTCCCGTTCCGGGTACGCAGTATTTT.

The CDR3 DNA is TGTGCCAGCAGTCCATGGACTGGCAATGAGCAGTTCTTC. Translation gives CASSPWTGNEQFF. This chain uses TRBV27 with TRBJ2-1; maybe TRBD2 (5 bases). The CDR3 contains 13 residues. The ends were cut back, 5 bases at V and 6 bases at J, with 11 bases in the middle. Germline CDR1 MNHEY, CDR2 SMNVEV (reference sequence).

Regarding this clone: Other DNA sequences within the sample encode an identical CDR3. J is TRBJ2-1 and V is TRBV11-3, with 8 bases lining up with TRBD2. The junction had 3 bases not matched to a gene; V was cut back by 1 base and J by 4 bases. The germline gives CDR1 SGHNT, CDR2 YENEEA. CDR3 length: 15 amino acids. This CDR3 reads CASSLVAGGYNEQFF. CDR3 sequence (DNA): TGTGCCAGCAGCTTAGTTGCGGGGGGATACAATGAGCAGTTCTTC.

In its sample, this clone was seen a few times. J is TRBJ2-2 and V is TRBV6-2 or TRBV6-3, with a tentative D call TRBD2 (6 bases). The germline V and J ends were trimmed by 5 bases and 6 bases, with 13 bases remaining between them. Germline-derived CDR1 and CDR2 are MNHEY and SVGEGT. This CDR3 spans 14 amino acids. CDR3 region: CASSVQGGPGELFF. CDR3 bases: TGTGCCAGCAGTGTCCAGGGAGGACCCGGGGAGCTGTTTTTT.

The chain links TRBV6-6 to TRBJ1-2; TRBD1 agrees at 7 bases. CDR1 MNHNY and CDR2 SVGAGI come from the germline V gene (reference sequence). CDR3 length equals 16 residues. The V gene end was trimmed by 2 bases and the J gene end by 7 bases; junction bases not matched to a gene: 13. CDR3 region: CASSYIGTDPPTGYTF. The CDR3, as DNA: TGTGCCAGCAGTTACATCGGGACAGATCCTCCTACTGGCTACACCTTC.

The rearrangement links TRBV19 to TRBJ2-7; no reliable D call. CDR1 and CDR2 (germline): LNHDA, SQIVND (reference sequence). This CDR3 has 12 residues. Trimming took 4 bases from V and 4 from J, leaving 8 bases between them. Here the CDR3 reads CASSNSKYEQYF. As DNA, the CDR3 is TGTGCCAGTAGTAATAGCAAGTACGAGCAGTACTTC. Complete variable domain (other parts from reference TRBV19 and TRBJ2-7): DGGITQSPKYLFRKEGQNVTLSCEQNLNHDAMYWYRQDPGQGLRLIYYSQIVNDFQKGDIAEGYSVSREKKESFPLTVTSAQKNPTAFYLCASSNSKYEQYFGPGTRLTVT.

The V and J genes are TRBV10-2 and TRBJ2-7; D is possibly TRBD2 (5 bases). Germline values: CDR1 WSHSY, CDR2 SAAADI. The germline V and J ends were trimmed by 0 bases and 0 bases, with 9 bases remaining between them. CDR3 length equals 15 residues. Written as DNA, the CDR3 is TGCGCCAGCAGTGAGTCAACGGACTCCTCCTACGAGCAGTACTTC. Translation: CASSESTDSSYEQYF.

As to this clone: This specimen includes other DNA sequences encoding the same CDR3. J is TRBJ2-6 and V is TRBV5-4; the D gene is possibly TRBD2 (7 bases). The CDR3 has 17 residues. Germline V gene lookup returns CDR1 SGHNT and CDR2 YYREEE (reference sequence). V lost 0 bases to trimming and J lost 0 bases, with 10 bases between them. The CDR3 spells CASSLGGGLSGANVLTF. In DNA form, the CDR3 reads TGTGCCAGCAGCTTGGGGGGGGGCCTCTCTGGGGCCAACGTCCTGACTTTC.

This clone was seen more than once but under ten times. The chain employs TRBV6-6 and TRBJ2-2; the D gene is possibly TRBD2 (6 bases). CDR1 and CDR2 from the germline V gene are MNHNY and SVGAGI (reference sequence). The CDR3 loop spans 14 amino acids. V was pared by 7 bases and J by 5 bases, with 14 bases between. For the CDR3, the DNA is TGTGCCAGCAAATCGGAGGGCCGGACCGGGGAGCTGTTTTTT. Residues: CASKSEGRTGELFF.

The chain employs TRBV2 and TRBJ2-5; the D gene is possibly TRBD2 (5 bases). Germline CDR1 SNHLY, CDR2 FYNNEI. The CDR3 consists of 14 residues. The V gene lost 6 bases and the J gene lost 4 bases, with 15 bases spanning the gap. The chain's CDR3 is CASSADSWPETQYF. CDR3 nucleotide sequence: TGTGCCAGCAGCGCGGACTCCTGGCCAGAGACCCAGTACTTC.

The chain couples TRBV29-1 to TRBJ2-3; the match to TRBD2 covers 8 bases. The CDR3 runs 14 residues. Germline-derived CDR1 and CDR2 are SQVTM and ANQGSEA. V lost 5 bases, J lost 0 bases, and 4 bases stayed unmatched. CDR3 loop: CSVLLADSTDTQYF. The CDR3 DNA reads as TGCAGCGTTCTACTAGCGGATAGCACAGATACGCAGTATTTT.

The chain recombines TRBV30 with TRBJ1-3; D remains ambiguous. This CDR3 spans 12 amino acids. CDR1 is GTSNPN, CDR2 SVGIG, per germline (reference sequence). V was trimmed by 2 bases and J by 4 bases, leaving 6 bases between them. CDR3 coding DNA: TGTGCCTGGAGTCCAGGCGGAAACACCATATATTTT. The encoded protein is CAWSPGGNTIYF.

This sequence joins TRBV19 and TRBJ2-5; D perhaps matches TRBD2 (6 bases). The CDR3 has 14 amino acids. Trimming removed 6 bases from V and 5 bases from J, with 16 bases in between. Germline V lookup: CDR1 LNHDA, CDR2 SQIVND (reference sequence). The CDR3 coding sequence is TGTGCCAGTAGCCCCCCGGGGGTAGGTGAGACCCAGTACTTC. It encodes CASSPPGVGETQYF.